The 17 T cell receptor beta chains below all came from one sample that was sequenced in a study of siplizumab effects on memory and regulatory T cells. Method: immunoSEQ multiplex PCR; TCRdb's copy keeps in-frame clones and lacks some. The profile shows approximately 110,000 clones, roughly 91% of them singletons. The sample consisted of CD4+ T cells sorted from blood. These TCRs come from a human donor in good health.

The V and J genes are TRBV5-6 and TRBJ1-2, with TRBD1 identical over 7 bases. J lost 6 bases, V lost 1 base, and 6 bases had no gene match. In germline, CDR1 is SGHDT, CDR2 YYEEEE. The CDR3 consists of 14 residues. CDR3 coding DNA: TGTGCCAGCAGCTTGTCCGGGACAGTCGATGGCTACACCTTC. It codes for CASSLSGTVDGYTF.

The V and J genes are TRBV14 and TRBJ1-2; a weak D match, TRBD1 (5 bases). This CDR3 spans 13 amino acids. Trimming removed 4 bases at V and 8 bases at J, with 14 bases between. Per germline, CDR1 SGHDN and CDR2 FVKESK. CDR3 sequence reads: CASSLAGVWGYTF. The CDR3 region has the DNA TGTGCCAGCAGCCTCGCGGGGGTGTGGGGCTACACCTTC.

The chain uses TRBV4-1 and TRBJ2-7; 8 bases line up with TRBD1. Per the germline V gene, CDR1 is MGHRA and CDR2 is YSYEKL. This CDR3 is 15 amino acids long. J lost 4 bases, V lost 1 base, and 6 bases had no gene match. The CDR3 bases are TGCGCCAGCAGCCAAGCCGGGACAGGTGATTACGAGCAGTACTTC. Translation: CASSQAGTGDYEQYF.

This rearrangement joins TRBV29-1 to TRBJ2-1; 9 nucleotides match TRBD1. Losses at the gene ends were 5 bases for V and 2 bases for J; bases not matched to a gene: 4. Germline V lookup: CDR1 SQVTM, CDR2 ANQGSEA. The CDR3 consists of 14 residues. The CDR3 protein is CSVKDRGPYNEQFF. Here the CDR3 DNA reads TGCAGCGTTAAGGACAGGGGCCCCTACAATGAGCAGTTCTTC.

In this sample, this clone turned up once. DNA of the CDR3: TGTGCCAGCAGTTACTCCGGGACAGGGGGCCTCGAGACCCAGTACTTC. Translating gives CASSYSGTGGLETQYF. V is TRBV27 and J is TRBJ2-5; 12 bases are a match to TRBD1. The ends lost 4 bases at V and 5 bases at J; junction bases unmatched: 8. In germline, CDR1 is MNHEY, CDR2 SMNVEV (reference sequence). CDR3 length: 16 amino acids.

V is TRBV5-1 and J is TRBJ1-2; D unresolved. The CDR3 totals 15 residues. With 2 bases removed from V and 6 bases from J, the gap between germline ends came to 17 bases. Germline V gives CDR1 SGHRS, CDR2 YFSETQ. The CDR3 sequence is CASSFGVVGQDGYTF. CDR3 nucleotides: TGCGCCAGCAGCTTTGGCGTTGTGGGTCAGGATGGCTACACCTTC. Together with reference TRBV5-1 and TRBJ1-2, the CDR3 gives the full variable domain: KAGVTQTPRYLIKTRGQQVTLSCSPISGHRSVSWYQQTPGQGLQFLFEYFSETQRNKGNFPGRFSGRQFSNSRSEMNVSTLELGDSALYLCASSFGVVGQDGYTFGSGTRLTVV.

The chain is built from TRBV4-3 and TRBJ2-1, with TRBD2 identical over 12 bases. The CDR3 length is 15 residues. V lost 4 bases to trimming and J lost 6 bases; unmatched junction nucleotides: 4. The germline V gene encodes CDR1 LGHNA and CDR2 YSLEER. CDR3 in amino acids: CASSRTSGMGNEQFF. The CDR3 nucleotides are TGCGCCAGCAGCCGGACTAGCGGGATGGGCAATGAGCAGTTCTTC.

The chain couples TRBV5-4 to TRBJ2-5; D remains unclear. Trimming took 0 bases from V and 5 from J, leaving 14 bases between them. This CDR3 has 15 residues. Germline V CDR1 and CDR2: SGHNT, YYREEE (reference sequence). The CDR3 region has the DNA TGTGCCAGCAGCTTGGACGGTATCATAGGGGAGACCCAGTACTTC. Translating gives CASSLDGIIGETQYF.

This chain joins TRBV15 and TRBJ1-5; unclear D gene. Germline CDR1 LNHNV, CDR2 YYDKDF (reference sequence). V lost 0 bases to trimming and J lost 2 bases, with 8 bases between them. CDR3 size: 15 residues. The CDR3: CATSRDLSGNQPQHF. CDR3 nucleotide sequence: TGTGCCACCAGCAGAGATCTCTCCGGCAATCAGCCCCAGCATTTT. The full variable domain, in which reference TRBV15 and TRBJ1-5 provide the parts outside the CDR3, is DAMVIQNPRYQVTQFGKPVTLSCSQTLNHNVMYWYQQKSSQAPKLLFHYYDKDFNNEADTPDNFQSRRPNTSFCFLDIRSPGLGDTAMYLCATSRDLSGNQPQHFGDGTRLSIL.

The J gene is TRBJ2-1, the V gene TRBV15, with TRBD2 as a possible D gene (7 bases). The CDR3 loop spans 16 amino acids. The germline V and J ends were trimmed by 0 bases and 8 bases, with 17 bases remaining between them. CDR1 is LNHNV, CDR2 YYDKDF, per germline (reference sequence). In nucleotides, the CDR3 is TGTGCCACCAGCAGAGATACACCGGGGGGCCTCGATGAGCAGTTCTTC. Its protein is CATSRDTPGGLDEQFF.

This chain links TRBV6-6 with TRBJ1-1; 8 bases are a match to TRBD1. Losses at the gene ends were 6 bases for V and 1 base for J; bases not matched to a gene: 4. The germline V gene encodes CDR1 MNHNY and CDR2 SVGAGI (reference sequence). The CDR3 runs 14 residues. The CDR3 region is CASRTGGRNTEAFF. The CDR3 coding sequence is TGTGCCAGCAGAACAGGGGGGCGGAACACTGAAGCTTTCTTT.

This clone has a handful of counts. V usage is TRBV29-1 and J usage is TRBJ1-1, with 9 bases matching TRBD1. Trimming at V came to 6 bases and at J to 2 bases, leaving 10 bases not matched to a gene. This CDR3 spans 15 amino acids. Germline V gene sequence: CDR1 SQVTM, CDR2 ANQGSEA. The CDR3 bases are TGCAGCGTCGCCTTCCGTACAGGGGGCAACACTGAAGCTTTCTTT. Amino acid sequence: CSVAFRTGGNTEAFF. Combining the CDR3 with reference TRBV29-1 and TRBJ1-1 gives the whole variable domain SAVISQKPSRDICQRGTSLTIQCQVDSQVTMMFWYRQQPGQSLTLIATANQGSEATYESGFVIDKFPISRPNLTFSTLTVSNMSPEDSSIYLCSVAFRTGGNTEAFFGQGTRLTVV.

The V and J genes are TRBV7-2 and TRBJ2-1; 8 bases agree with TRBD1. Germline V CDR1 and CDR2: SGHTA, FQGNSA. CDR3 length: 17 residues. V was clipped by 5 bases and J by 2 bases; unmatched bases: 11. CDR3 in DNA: TGTGCCAGCAGCGCGGGACAGGCACCCAGGGCCTACAATGAGCAGTTCTTC. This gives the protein CASSAGQAPRAYNEQFF.

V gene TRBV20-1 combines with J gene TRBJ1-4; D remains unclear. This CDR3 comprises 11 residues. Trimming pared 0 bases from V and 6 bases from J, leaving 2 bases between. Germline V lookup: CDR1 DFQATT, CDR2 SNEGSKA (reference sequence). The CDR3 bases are TGCAGTGCTAGAGAAGATGAAAAACTGTTTTTT. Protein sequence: CSAREDEKLFF.

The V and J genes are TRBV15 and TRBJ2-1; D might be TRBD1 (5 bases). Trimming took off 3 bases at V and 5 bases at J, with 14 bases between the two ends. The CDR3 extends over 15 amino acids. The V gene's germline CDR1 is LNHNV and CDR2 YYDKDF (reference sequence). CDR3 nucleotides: TGTGCCACCAGCAGTCCTCAAAGGGGAAACAATGAGCAGTTCTTC. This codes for CATSSPQRGNNEQFF.

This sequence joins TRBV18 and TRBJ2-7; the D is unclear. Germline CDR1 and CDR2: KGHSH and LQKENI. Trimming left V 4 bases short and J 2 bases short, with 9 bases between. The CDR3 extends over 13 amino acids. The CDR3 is CASSQGGTYEQYF. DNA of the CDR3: TGTGCCAGCTCACAAGGCGGTACCTACGAGCAGTACTTC.

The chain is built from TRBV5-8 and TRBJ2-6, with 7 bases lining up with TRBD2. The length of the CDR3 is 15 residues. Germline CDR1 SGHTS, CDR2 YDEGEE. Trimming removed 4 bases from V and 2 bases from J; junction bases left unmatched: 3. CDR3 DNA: TGTGCCAGCAGCCCGGGAGGAACTGGGGCCAACGTCCTGACTTTC. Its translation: CASSPGGTGANVLTF. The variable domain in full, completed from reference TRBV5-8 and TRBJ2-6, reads EAGVTQSPTHLIKTRGQQATLRCSPISGHTSVYWYQQALGLGLQFLLWYDEGEERNRGNFPPRFSGRQFPNYSSELNVNALELEDSALYLCASSPGGTGANVLTFGAGSRLTVL.